This T cell receptor beta chain was identified in a study of cytomegalovirus exposure and HLA in healthy donors. The PCR contained 60 Vbeta and 13 Jbeta primers. Clones were read by immunoSEQ multiplex PCR, and TCRdb kept only the in-frame ones, dropping some. The repertoire holds about 120,000 clones, with around three quarters as singletons. In its sample, this clone was seen a few times. Its matching antigen is unknown. Study-level findings and limits: In a later analysis, TCR beta V- and J-gene trimming showed a link to a missense DCLRE1C variant.

The CDR3 has 16 amino acids. This TCR was recovered from a man aged 25 to 40 in good health and CMV-seropositive. This chain joins TRBV21-1 and TRBJ2-7; the table's D call of TRBD1 was not tested on the DNA. TRBV21-1 is classified as a pseudogene. Specimen: PBMCs. The CDR3 sequence: CASSKAPGGISYEQYF. The DNA of the CDR3 is TGTGCCAGCAGCAAAGCGCCAGGGGGGATCTCCTACGAGCAGTACTTC.